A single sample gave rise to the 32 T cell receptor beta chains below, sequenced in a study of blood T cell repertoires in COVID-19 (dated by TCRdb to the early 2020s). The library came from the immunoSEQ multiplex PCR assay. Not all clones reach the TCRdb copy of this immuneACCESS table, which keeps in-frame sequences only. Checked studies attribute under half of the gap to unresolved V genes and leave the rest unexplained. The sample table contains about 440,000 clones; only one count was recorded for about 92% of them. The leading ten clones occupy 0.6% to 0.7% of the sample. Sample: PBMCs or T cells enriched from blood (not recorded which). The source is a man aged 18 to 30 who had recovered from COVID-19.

The CDR3 nucleotides are TGTGCCAGCGGGCGCGGGAGCTCCTACAATGAGCAGTTCTTC. It codes for CASGRGSSYNEQFF. V gene TRBV6-5 combines with J gene TRBJ2-1; TRBD2 matches 7 bases. The CDR3 runs 14 residues. Germline V gives CDR1 MNHEY, CDR2 SVGAGI. V gave up 8 bases and J gave up 0 bases; unmatched junction bases: 4.

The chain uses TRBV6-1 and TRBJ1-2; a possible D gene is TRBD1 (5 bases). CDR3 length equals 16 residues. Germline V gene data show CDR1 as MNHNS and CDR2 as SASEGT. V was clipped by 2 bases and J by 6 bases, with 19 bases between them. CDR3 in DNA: TGTGCCAGCAGTGAAAGCGGGCTCCGGGGGAGGAATGGCTACACCTTC. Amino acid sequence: CASSESGLRGRNGYTF.

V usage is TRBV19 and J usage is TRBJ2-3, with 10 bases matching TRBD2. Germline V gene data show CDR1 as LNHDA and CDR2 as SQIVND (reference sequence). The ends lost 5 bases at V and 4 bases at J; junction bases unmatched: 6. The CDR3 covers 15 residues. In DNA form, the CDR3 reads TGTGCCAGTAGTTCGAGCGGGGGGGGAGCAGATACGCAGTATTTT. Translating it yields CASSSSGGGADTQYF.

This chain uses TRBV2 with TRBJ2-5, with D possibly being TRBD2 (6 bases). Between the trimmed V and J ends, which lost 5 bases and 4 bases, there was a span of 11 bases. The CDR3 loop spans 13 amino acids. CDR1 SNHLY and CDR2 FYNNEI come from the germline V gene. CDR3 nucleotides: TGTGCCAGCAGTCGCGGAGGGCGAGAGACCCAGTACTTC. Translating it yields CASSRGGRETQYF.

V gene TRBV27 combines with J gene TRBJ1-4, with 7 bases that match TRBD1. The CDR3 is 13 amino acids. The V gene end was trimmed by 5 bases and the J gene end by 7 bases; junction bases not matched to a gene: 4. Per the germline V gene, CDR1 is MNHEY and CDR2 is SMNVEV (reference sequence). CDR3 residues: CASSPRTGEKLFF. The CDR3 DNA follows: TGTGCCAGCAGTCCTCGGACAGGTGAAAAACTGTTTTTT.

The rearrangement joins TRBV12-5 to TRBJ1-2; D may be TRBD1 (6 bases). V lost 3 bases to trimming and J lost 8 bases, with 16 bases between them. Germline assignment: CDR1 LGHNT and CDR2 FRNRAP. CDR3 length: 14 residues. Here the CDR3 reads CASGLYGGSEGYTF. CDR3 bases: TGTGCTAGTGGTTTATATGGGGGCTCGGAAGGCTACACCTTC.

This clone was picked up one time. DNA of the CDR3: TGTGCCAGCAGTACCAGGGGTGGGTCTTATAACAATCAGCCCCAGCATTTT. This translates into CASSTRGGSYNNQPQHF. V gene TRBV28 combines with J gene TRBJ1-5; D perhaps matches TRBD1 (6 bases). Germline V gene data show CDR1 as MDHEN and CDR2 as SYDVKM. The CDR3 has 17 residues. V lost 5 bases, J lost 3 bases, and 20 bases lay in between.

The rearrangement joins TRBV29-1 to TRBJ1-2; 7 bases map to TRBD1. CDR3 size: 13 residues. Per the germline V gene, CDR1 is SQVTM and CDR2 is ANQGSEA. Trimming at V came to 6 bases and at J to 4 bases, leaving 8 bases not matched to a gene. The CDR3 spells CSVLKGDSYGYTF. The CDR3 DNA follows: TGCAGCGTCCTTAAGGGGGACAGCTATGGCTACACCTTC.

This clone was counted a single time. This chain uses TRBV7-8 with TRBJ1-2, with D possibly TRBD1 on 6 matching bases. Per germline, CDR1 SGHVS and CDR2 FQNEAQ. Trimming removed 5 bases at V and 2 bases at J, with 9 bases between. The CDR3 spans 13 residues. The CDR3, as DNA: TGTGCCAGCAGCCGGGACAACAACTATGGCTACACCTTC. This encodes CASSRDNNYGYTF.

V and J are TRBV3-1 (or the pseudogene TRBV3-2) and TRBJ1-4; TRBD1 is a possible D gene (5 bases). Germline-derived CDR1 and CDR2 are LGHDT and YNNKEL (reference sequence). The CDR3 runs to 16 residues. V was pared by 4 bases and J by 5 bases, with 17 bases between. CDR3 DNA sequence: TGTGCCAGCAGCCCATGGGCGTCAGGGATCAATGAAAAACTGTTTTTT. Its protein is CASSPWASGINEKLFF.

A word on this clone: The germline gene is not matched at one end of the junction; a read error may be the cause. The CDR3 bases are TGCGCCACCAGCAAGCAGGGGGTGACAGATACGCAGTATTTT. As protein: CATSKQGVTDTQYF. This chain links TRBV5-1 with TRBJ2-3; 7 nucleotides line up with TRBD1. This CDR3 spans 14 amino acids. Germline V lookup: CDR1 SGHRS, CDR2 YFSETQ.

This CDR3 is CAISETTSGSGSGELFF. In DNA form, the CDR3 reads TGTGCCATCAGTGAGACGACTAGCGGGAGTGGTTCCGGGGAGCTGTTTTTT. The chain couples TRBV10-3 to TRBJ2-2, with 12 nucleotides matching TRBD2. V lost 2 bases, J lost 6 bases, and 7 bases stayed unmatched. This CDR3 has 17 residues. Germline V CDR1 and CDR2: ENHRY, SYGVKD.

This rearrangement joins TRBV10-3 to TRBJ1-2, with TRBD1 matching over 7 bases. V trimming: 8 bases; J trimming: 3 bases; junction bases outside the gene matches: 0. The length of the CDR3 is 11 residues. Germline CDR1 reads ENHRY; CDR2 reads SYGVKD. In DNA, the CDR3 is TGTGCCATCGGGACAGACTATGGCTACACCTTC. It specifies CAIGTDYGYTF.

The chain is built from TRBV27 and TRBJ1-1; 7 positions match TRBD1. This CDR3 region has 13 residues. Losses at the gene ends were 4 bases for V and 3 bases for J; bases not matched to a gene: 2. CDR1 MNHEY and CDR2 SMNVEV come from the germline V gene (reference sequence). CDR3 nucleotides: TGTGCCAGCAGTTCCAGGGGGTACACTGAAGCTTTCTTT. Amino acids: CASSSRGYTEAFF.

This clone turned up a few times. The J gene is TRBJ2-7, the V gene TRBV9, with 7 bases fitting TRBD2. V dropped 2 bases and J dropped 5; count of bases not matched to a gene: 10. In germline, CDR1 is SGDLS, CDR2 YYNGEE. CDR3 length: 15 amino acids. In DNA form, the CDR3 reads TGTGCCAGCAGCGTCACTAGCGAGGGCATCAACGAGCAGTACTTC. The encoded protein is CASSVTSEGINEQYF.

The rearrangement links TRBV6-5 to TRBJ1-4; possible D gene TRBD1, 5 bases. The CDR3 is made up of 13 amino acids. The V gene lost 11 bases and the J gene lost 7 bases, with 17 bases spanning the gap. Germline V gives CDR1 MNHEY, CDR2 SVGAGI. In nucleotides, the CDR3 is TGTGCCCGTAGGCCCAGGGTAGGTGAAAAACTGTTTTTT. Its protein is CARRPRVGEKLFF.

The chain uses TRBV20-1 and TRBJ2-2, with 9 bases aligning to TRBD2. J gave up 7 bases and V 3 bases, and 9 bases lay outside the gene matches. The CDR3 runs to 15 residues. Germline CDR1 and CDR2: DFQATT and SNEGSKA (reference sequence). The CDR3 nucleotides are TGCAGTGCTAGTAGGGCTAGCGGGATTATCGGGGAGCTGTTTTTT. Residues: CSASRASGIIGELFF.

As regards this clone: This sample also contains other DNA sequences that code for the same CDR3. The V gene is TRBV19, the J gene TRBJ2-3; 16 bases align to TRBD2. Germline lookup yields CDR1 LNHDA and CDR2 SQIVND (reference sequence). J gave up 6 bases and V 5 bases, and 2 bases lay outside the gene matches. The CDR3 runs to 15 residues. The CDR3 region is CASSLGLAGGDTQYF. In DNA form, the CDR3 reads TGTGCCAGTAGTCTGGGACTAGCGGGGGGGGATACGCAGTATTTT.

The CDR3 DNA sequence: TGTGCCAGCAGTTTGAGCATTTATAGCAATCAGCCCCAGCATTTT. It specifies CASSLSIYSNQPQHF. The V and J genes are TRBV6-2 or TRBV6-3 and TRBJ1-5; D is unresolved. CDR1 MNHEY and CDR2 SVGEGT come from the germline V gene. V shed 4 bases and J shed 0 bases, with 10 bases lying between them. This CDR3 contains 15 residues.

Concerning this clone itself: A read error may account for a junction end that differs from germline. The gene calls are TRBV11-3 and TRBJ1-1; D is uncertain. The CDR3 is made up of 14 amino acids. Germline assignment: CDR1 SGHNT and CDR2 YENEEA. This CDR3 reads CASSLDGEGTAAFF. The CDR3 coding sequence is TGTGCCAGCAGCTTAGACGGGGAGGGCACTGCAGCTTTCTTT.

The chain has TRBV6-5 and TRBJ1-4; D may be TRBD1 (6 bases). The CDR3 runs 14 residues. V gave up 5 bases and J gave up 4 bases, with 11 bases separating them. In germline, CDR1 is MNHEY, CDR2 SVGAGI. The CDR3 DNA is TGTGCCAGCAGTCTTGGACAGTTTAATGAAAAACTGTTTTTT. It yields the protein CASSLGQFNEKLFF.

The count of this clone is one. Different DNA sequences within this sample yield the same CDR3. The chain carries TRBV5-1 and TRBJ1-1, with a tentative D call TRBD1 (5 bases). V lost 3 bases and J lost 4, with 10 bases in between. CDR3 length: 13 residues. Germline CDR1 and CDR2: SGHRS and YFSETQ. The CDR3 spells CASSSQGTTEAFF. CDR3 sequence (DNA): TGCGCCAGCAGCTCGCAGGGAACCACTGAAGCTTTCTTT.

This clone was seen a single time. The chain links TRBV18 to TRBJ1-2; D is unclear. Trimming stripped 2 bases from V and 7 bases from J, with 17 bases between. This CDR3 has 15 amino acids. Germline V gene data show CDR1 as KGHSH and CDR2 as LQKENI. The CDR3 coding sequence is TGTGCCAGCTCACCAATTGGTACGCCCTGGAGTGGCTACACCTTC. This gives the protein CASSPIGTPWSGYTF.

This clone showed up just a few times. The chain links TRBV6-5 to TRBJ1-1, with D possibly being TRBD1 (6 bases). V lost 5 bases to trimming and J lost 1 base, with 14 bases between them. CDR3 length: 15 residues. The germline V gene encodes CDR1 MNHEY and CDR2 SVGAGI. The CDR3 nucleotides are TGTGCCAGCAGTCGTACAGGGAACTCGAACACTGAAGCTTTCTTT. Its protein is CASSRTGNSNTEAFF.

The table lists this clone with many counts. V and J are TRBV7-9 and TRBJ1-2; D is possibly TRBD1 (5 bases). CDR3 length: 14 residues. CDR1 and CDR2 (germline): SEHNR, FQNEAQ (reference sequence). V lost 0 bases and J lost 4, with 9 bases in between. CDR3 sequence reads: CASSLAGLTYGYTF. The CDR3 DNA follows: TGTGCCAGCAGCTTAGCGGGACTTACCTATGGCTACACCTTC.

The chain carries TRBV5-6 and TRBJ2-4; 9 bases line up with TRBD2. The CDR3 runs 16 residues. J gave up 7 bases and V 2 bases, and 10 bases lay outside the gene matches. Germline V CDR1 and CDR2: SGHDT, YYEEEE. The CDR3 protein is CASSFWGASGMNIQYF. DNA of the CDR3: TGTGCCAGCAGCTTCTGGGGGGCTAGCGGGATGAACATTCAGTACTTC.

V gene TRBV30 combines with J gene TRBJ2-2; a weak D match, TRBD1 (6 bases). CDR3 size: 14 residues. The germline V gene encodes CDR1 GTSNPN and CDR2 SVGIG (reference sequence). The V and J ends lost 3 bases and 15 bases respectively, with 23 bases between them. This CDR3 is CAWRPTLDRTWVFF. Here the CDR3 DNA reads TGTGCCTGGAGGCCGACCCTCGACAGGACGTGGGTGTTTTTT. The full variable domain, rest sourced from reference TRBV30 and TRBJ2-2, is SQTIHQWPATLVQPVGSPLSLECTVEGTSNPNLYWYRQAAGRGLQLLFYSVGIGQISSEVPQNLSASRPQDRQFILSSKKLLLSDSGFYLCAWRPTLDRTWVFFGEGSRLTVL.

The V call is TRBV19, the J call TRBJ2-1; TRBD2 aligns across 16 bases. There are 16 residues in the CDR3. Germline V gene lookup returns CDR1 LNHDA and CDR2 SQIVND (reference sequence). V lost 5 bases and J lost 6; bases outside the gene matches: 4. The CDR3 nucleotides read TGTGCCAGTAGTCCGGGACTAGCGGGAGGGGGCAATGAGCAGTTCTTC. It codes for CASSPGLAGGGNEQFF.

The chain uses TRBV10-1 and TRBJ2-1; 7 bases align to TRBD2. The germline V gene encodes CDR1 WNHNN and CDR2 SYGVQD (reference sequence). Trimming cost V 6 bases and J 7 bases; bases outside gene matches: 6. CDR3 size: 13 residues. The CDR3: CASSPAGPNEQFF. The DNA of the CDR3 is TGCGCCAGCAGCCCAGCGGGGCCGAATGAGCAGTTCTTC.

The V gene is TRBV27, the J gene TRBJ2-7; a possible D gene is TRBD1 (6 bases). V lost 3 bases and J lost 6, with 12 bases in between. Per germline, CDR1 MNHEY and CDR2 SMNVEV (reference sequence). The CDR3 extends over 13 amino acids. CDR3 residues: CASSFREGGEQYF. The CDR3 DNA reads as TGTGCCAGCAGTTTTCGGGAAGGGGGCGAGCAGTACTTC.

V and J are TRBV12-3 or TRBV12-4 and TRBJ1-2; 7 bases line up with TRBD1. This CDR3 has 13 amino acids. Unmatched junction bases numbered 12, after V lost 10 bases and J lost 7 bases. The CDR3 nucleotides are TGTGCCATCGCAACAGGGGCACGGGTTGGCTACACCTTC. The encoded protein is CAIATGARVGYTF.

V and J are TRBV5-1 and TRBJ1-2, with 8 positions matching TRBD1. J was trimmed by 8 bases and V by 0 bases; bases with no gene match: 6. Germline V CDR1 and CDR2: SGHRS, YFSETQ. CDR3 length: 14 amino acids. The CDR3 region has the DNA TGCGCCAGCAGCTTGGCCGACAGGGGTGACGGCTACACCTTC. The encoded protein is CASSLADRGDGYTF. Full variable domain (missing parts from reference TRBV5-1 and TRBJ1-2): KAGVTQTPRYLIKTRGQQVTLSCSPISGHRSVSWYQQTPGQGLQFLFEYFSETQRNKGNFPGRFSGRQFSNSRSEMNVSTLELGDSALYLCASSLADRGDGYTFGSGTRLTVV.